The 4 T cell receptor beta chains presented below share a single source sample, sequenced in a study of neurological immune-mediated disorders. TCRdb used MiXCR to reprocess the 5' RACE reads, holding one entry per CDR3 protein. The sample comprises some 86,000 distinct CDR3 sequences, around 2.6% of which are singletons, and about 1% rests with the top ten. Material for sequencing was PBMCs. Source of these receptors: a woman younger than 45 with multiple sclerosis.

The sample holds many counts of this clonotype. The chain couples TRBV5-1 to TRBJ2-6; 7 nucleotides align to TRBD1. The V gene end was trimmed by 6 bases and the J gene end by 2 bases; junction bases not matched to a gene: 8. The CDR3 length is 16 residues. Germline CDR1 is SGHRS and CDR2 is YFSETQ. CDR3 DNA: TGCGCCAGCACCACACTACAGGGGACTGGGGCCAACGTCCTGACTTTC. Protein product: CASTTLQGTGANVLTF.

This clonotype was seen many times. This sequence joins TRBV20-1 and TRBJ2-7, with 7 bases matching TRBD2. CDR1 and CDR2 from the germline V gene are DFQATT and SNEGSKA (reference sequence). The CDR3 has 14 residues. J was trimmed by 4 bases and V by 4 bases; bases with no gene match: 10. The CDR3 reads CSATGLAGSYEQYF. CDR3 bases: TGCAGTGCTACTGGTTTAGCGGGTTCTTACGAGCAGTACTTC.

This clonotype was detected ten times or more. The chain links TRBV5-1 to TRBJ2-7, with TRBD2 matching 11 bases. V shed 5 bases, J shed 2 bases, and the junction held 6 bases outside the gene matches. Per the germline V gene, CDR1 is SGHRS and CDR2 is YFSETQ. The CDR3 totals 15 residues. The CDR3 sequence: CASRTGTSGTYEQYF. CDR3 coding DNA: TGCGCCAGCAGGACCGGGACTAGCGGCACCTACGAGCAGTACTTC.

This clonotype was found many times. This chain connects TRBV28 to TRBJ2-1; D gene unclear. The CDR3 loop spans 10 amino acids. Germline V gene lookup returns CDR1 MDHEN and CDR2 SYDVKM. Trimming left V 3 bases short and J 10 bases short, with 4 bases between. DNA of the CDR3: TGTGCCAGCAGTTTTAGGGAGCAGTTCTTC. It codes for CASSFREQFF.